These 18 T cell receptor beta chains came from one sample sequenced in a study of tumor-infiltrating lymphocytes in primary liver carcinoma. A primer in the constant region served to generate TCR beta cDNA from approximately 450 ng of total RNA. For TCR beta, libraries were produced by three nested multiplex PCR rounds using slightly modified ARM-PCR. Two initial PCR rounds of around 10 cycles each paired TRBV1-TRBV30 forward primers with a C-beta reverse primer. TCRdb passed the multiplex PCR reads through MiXCR, listing each CDR3 protein once. Altogether fewer than 250,000 distinct CDR3 sequences are present, roughly two thirds being singletons, with the ten largest covering about 7.1%. Unsorted whole blood served as the source of blood RNA, and germline DNA was extracted as well. Material for sequencing was peripheral blood. The receptors stem from a woman in her sixties with primary liver carcinoma and hepatitis B virus infection.

This clonotype came up a few times. The J gene is TRBJ2-7, the V gene TRBV4-2, with TRBD1 matching 7 bases. The ends lost 0 bases at V and 4 bases at J; junction bases unmatched: 12. The length of the CDR3 is 17 residues. Germline V gene sequence: CDR1 LGHNA, CDR2 YNFKEQ. The CDR3 region is CASSQDPVRQGGYEQYF. The CDR3 coding sequence is TGTGCCAGCAGCCAAGATCCCGTGAGACAGGGTGGTTACGAGCAGTACTTC.

On this clonotype: The junction does not match germline at one end; this may be a read error. The genes are TRBV11-2 and TRBJ1-5; D is uncertain. CDR3 size: 13 residues. Germline V gene data show CDR1 as SGHAT and CDR2 as FQNNGV. The CDR3 spells CANSLQWNQPQHF. The CDR3 DNA follows: TGTGCCAACAGCTTACAGTGGAATCAGCCCCAGCATTTT.

This clonotype came up a few times. The chain couples TRBV28 to TRBJ2-1, with TRBD2 matching over 11 bases. The CDR3 extends over 18 amino acids. In germline, CDR1 is MDHEN, CDR2 SYDVKM. After removal of 6 bases from V and 3 bases from J, the junction contained 13 bases not matched to a gene. CDR3 region: CASSLLVASGRIYNEQFF. In DNA, the CDR3 is TGTGCCAGCAGCCTCTTGGTGGCTAGCGGGAGGATCTACAATGAGCAGTTCTTC.

As for this clonotype: The junction departs from germline at one end; a sequencing error may be responsible. The V and J genes are TRBV12-3 or TRBV12-4 and TRBJ2-2; possible D gene TRBD2, 5 bases. This CDR3 comprises 14 residues. CDR3 nucleotides: TGTGCCAGCGGTTTAGGGCAGCCGACTGGGGAGCTGTCTTTT. This codes for CASGLGQPTGELSF.

This clonotype was observed a handful of times. Just one base apart from a much larger clone, this may be a read error. This sequence joins TRBV5-4 and TRBJ2-1, with 7 bases fitting TRBD2. The CDR3 extends over 14 amino acids. Germline values: CDR1 SGHNT, CDR2 YYREEE (reference sequence). V trimming: 4 bases; J trimming: 9 bases; junction bases outside the gene matches: 10. In nucleotides, the CDR3 is TGTGCCAGCAGCATGGGACTACTAAGGAGTGAGCAGTTCTTC. This codes for CASSMGLLRSEQFF.

As to this clonotype: Compared with germline, one end of the junction differs, possibly owing to a read error. The chain is built from TRBV11-2 and TRBJ2-7; maybe TRBD1 (5 bases). The CDR3 consists of 13 residues. CDR1 is SGHAT and CDR2 is FQNNGV in the germline V gene. CDR3 DNA sequence: TGTGTCAGCAGCCGCACAGGAACCTACAAGCAGTACTTC. It encodes CVSSRTGTYKQYF.

The V gene is TRBV5-1, the J gene TRBJ2-2, with D hard to call. This CDR3 has 18 amino acids. Germline assignment: CDR1 SGHRS and CDR2 YFSETQ. V lost 4 bases and J lost 0, with 19 bases in between. CDR3 nucleotide sequence: TGCGCCAGCAGCCAGCCTCCGGACGGCCCCGCGAACACCGGGGAGCTGTTTTTT. Its protein product is CASSQPPDGPANTGELFF.

J is TRBJ2-7 and V is TRBV28; 8 bases fit TRBD1. CDR3 length equals 14 residues. Germline V CDR1 and CDR2: MDHEN, SYDVKM. With V trimmed by 5 bases and J by 5 bases, 8 bases remained unmatched. This chain's CDR3 is CASSPRQGRNEQYF. Here the CDR3 DNA reads TGTGCCAGCAGTCCGCGACAGGGGCGAAACGAGCAGTACTTC. Supplemented by reference TRBV28 and TRBJ2-7, the full variable domain reads DVKVTQSSRYLVKRTGEKVFLECVQDMDHENMFWYRQDPGLGLRLIYFSYDVKMKEKGDIPEGYSVSREKKERFSLILESASTNQTSMYLCASSPRQGRNEQYFGPGTRLTVT.

This chain uses TRBV28 with TRBJ2-4; D remains unclear. V was clipped by 7 bases and J by 1 base, with 14 bases between them. The CDR3 has 15 amino acids. Germline V lookup: CDR1 MDHEN, CDR2 SYDVKM. The CDR3 protein is CASTSWAEAKNIQYF. The CDR3 bases are TGTGCCAGCACGTCCTGGGCTGAGGCCAAAAACATTCAGTACTTC.

A word on this clonotype: One junction end does not reproduce the germline sequence, and a read error may be involved. This chain uses TRBV5-8 with TRBJ1-1; 8 positions agree with TRBD1. The germline CDR1 and CDR2 sequences are SGHTS and YDEGEE. This CDR3 has 15 residues. The CDR3: CASSLGGQGRTEAFF. In DNA form, the CDR3 reads TGTGCCAGCAGTTTGGGAGGACAGGGACGAACTGAAGCTTTCTTT.

This clonotype appeared many times. This chain uses TRBV29-1 with TRBJ2-5; D not certain. This CDR3 has 12 amino acids. The V end lost 4 bases, the J end lost 7 bases, and 13 bases lay between the germline ends. Germline V lookup: CDR1 SQVTM, CDR2 ANQGSEA. CDR3 in amino acids: CSVVPPVGTQYF. The CDR3 DNA reads as TGCAGCGTTGTACCCCCGGTAGGGACCCAGTACTTC.

This clonotype was counted ten times or more. The chain couples TRBV4-1 to TRBJ2-7; D assignment may be TRBD1 or TRBD2 (5 bases each). V was cut by 1 base and J by 2 bases, with 18 bases left in between. Germline CDR1 reads MGHRA; CDR2 reads YSYEKL. The CDR3 totals 17 residues. The CDR3 here is CASSQAGKRGFTYEQYF. The CDR3 DNA sequence: TGCGCCAGCAGCCAAGCGGGAAAGAGGGGTTTTACCTACGAGCAGTACTTC.

A remark on this clonotype: This may arise from a read error, as a much more abundant clone is one base away. This chain joins TRBV6-5 and TRBJ2-5, with TRBD2 matching 7 bases. The germline V gene has CDR1 MNHEY and CDR2 SVGAGI. The CDR3 contains 13 residues. CDR3 region: CASSYAGREIQYF. The CDR3 DNA is TGTGCCAGCAGTTACGCAGGGAGGGAGATCCAGTACTTC.

The rearrangement joins TRBV11-3 to TRBJ2-2; the match to TRBD2 covers 15 bases. The germline CDR1 and CDR2 sequences are SGHNT and YENEEA. V gave up 8 bases and J gave up 1 base; unmatched junction bases: 5. The CDR3 runs to 17 residues. The chain's CDR3 is CASGLGLAGGNTGELFF. CDR3 DNA sequence: TGTGCCAGCGGCCTGGGACTAGCGGGAGGGAACACCGGGGAGCTGTTTTTT.

About this clonotype itself: This may stem from a read error, because a much larger clone lies one nucleotide away. The rearrangement joins TRBV6-1 to TRBJ1-3; D call uncertain. This CDR3 region has 15 residues. Germline CDR1 MNHNS, CDR2 SASEGT. For the CDR3, the DNA is TGTGCCAGCAATGAAGGAGTCAGGTCTGGAAACACCATATATTTT. Amino acid sequence: CASNEGVRSGNTIYF.

Concerning this clonotype itself: A much larger clone differs by one base, so this may be a read error. Since no conserved phenylalanine or tryptophan closes the CDR3, a read error is the likely cause. No DNA is shown, since the ends of the CDR3 on it are uncertain; the CDR3 is the one TCRdb lists. V is TRBV5-6 and J is TRBJ2-1; TRBD2, the D gene given by the table, was not confirmed from the DNA. Germline loops: CDR1 SGHDT, CDR2 YYEEEE. The CDR3 length is 13 residues, termini included. The CDR3 protein is CASSAESGLAWFL.

Regarding this clonotype: This sequence may be a read error, since a much larger clone differs from it by one base. V and J are TRBV29-1 and TRBJ2-5; a possible D gene is TRBD2 (7 bases). In germline, CDR1 is SQVTM, CDR2 ANQGSEA. The CDR3 is made up of 11 amino acids. CDR3 loop: CNGGRGETQYF. Here the CDR3 DNA reads TGCAACGGGGGGCGAGGTGAGACCCAGTACTTC.

On this clonotype: This could be a read error, since a much larger clone is one nucleotide away. The CDR3 does not close with the conserved phenylalanine or tryptophan, likely indicating a read error. The CDR3 reads CASSEDRRAYEQYS. CDR3 in DNA: TGTGCCAGCAGCGAGGACAGGAGAGCTTACGAGCAGTACTCC. V and J are TRBV13 and TRBJ2-7; 7 bases map to TRBD1. Germline V gene data show CDR1 as PRHDT and CDR2 as FYEKMQ (reference sequence). V shed 5 bases, J shed 4 bases, and the junction held 8 bases outside the gene matches. The CDR3 sequence is 14 residues long.